The present entry profiles one TCR beta chain with its context. V was pared by 1 base and J by 6 bases, with 0 bases of the junction left unmatched. Per germline, CDR1 MNHNS and CDR2 SASEGT. This CDR3 is 14 amino acids long. This record belongs to a study of T cell repertoires in cytomegalovirus infection. MiXCR was run by TCRdb on the reads, yielding one entry per CDR3 protein. The table shows 180,000 or so distinct CDR3 sequences, with approximately 17% occurring only once. This chain connects TRBV6-1 to TRBJ2-2; 9 nucleotides agree with TRBD1. This TCR came from a human donor in good health (CMV status not recorded). Some clones in this sample may be carry-over from other donors' samples. The specimen was CD8+ T cells from PBMCs. The DNA of the CDR3 is TGTGCCAGCAGTGAAGGGACAGGGGCCGGGGAGCTGTTTTTT. Its protein is CASSEGTGAGELFF.